A selection of T cell receptor beta chains follows, all from one sample in a study. TCRdb used MiXCR to reprocess the 5' RACE reads, holding one entry per CDR3 protein. Of approximately 42,000 distinct CDR3 sequences in the sample, about 29% were seen once. The source material was memory CD4+ T cells sorted from a lymph node. All receptors come from a female donor with breast cancer. Both conserved end residues are part of each CDR3. The D gene is left open where the match is weak. Rows give clone size only sometimes, using once, few, many, or a class for an expanded clone.

NA	TRBV12-3/TRBV12-4	NA	TRBJ1-2	TGTGCCAGCAGTGGGGGGCGCACTGGTGGCTACACCTTC	CASSGGRTGGYTF
TRBD1	TRBV20-1	few	TRBJ1-1	TGCAGTGCTAGAGACCCCGGAGGGGGCTATAACACTGAAGCTTTCTTT	CSARDPGGGYNTEAFF
NA	TRBV20-1	NA	TRBJ2-3	TGCAGTGCTAGAGATCTCGGTCAGGGGCACACAGATACGCAGTATTTT	CSARDLGQGHTDTQYF
NA	TRBV9	NA	TRBJ1-1	TGTGCCAGCAGCGTAGGGGGGGCCACTGAAGCTTTCTTT	CASSVGGATEAFF
NA	TRBV6-2/TRBV6-3	medium-sized	TRBJ2-7	TGTGCCAGCAGTCCTGGGGGACTCATACCCTACGAGCAGTACTTC	CASSPGGLIPYEQYF
NA	TRBV10-3	many	TRBJ2-7	TGTGCCATCAATTCCAGGGATGGTTACGAGCAGTACTTC	CAINSRDGYEQYF
TRBD1	TRBV6-6	NA	TRBJ2-4	TGTGCCAGCAGTCTGGACAGGGGAGCCAAAAACATTCAGTACTTC	CASSLDRGAKNIQYF
NA	TRBV21-1	once	TRBJ2-5	TGTGCCAGCAGCAAAGAATCGAGGTCCCAAGAGACCCAGTACTTC	CASSKESRSQETQYF
NA	TRBV28	few	TRBJ2-1	TGTGCCAGCAGGACCGGCCTGGAGCAGTTCTTC	CASRTGLEQFF
NA	TRBV5-1	many	TRBJ1-6	TGCGCCAGCAGCTTATCGAGTGGGGCCTCACCCCTCCACTTT	CASSLSSGASPLHF
TRBD2	TRBV29-1	few	TRBJ2-1	TGCAGCGTTGCCCAACCGGGACTAGCTTACAATGAGCAGTTCTTC	CSVAQPGLAYNEQFF
TRBD2	TRBV28	NA	TRBJ2-3	TGTGCCAGCAGTCATCCGTCCGGGACTATTACCGATACGCAGTATTTT	CASSHPSGTITDTQYF
NA	TRBV29-1	NA	TRBJ2-5	TGCAGCGTTGTGAAAGAGACCCAGTACTTC	CSVVKETQYF
TRBD2	TRBV10-2	NA	TRBJ2-5	TGCGCCAGCAGTGGGCCCGACGGGAGGGAGACCCAGTACTTC	CASSGPDGRETQYF
TRBD1	TRBV27	few	TRBJ2-5	TGTGCCAGCAGCAAGGACCCCACAGGGGGTCTTGAGACCCAGTACTTC	CASSKDPTGGLETQYF
NA	TRBV7-9	few	TRBJ2-1	TGTGCCAGCAGCCCTTTAGGGTACAATGAGCAGTTCTTC	CASSPLGYNEQFF